The T cell receptor beta chain under discussion was sequenced for a study of neurological immune-mediated disorders. CDR3 size: 16 residues. CDR1 is SGHKS, CDR2 YYEKEE, per germline (reference sequence). Trimming shortened V by 4 bases and J by 4 bases, and 18 bases separated the two germline ends. This clonotype has at least ten counts. One entry per CDR3 protein, called by TCRdb with MiXCR from the 5' RACE reads. The repertoire includes tens of thousands of distinct CDR3 sequences, about 4.8% of them detected once, and roughly 10% sits in the top ten. The chain uses TRBV5-5 and TRBJ1-3; no definite D call. The sequencing sample was made of CD4+ T cells from blood. This clonotype was obtained from a man aged 18 to 29 in good health. In DNA form, the CDR3 reads TGTGCCAGCAGCACCCTCGTGGCATCTACAGGAAACACCATATATTTT. Residues: CASSTLVASTGNTIYF.